The 5 T cell receptor beta chains given below trace back to one sample, sequenced in a study of blood T cell repertoires in COVID-19 (dated by TCRdb to the early 2020s). The library was built by means of the immunoSEQ multiplex PCR assay. Drawn from immuneACCESS, this table holds only the in-frame rearrangements with V and J called that TCRdb kept. Clones are partly lost; checked studies trace under half to an unresolved V gene and leave the rest unexplained. The sample yields about 200,000 clones; 90% to 95% were counted once. Approximately 0.8% of the sample belongs to the ten largest clones. Sequencing was carried out using peripheral blood. All receptors derive from a man aged 25-45 years with COVID-19, enrolled during active disease.

This clone has a single count. The chain combines TRBV7-9 with TRBJ2-7, with a possible D match to TRBD2 (6 bases). The length of the CDR3 is 13 residues. Germline V gene sequence: CDR1 SEHNR, CDR2 FQNEAQ (reference sequence). V was clipped by 1 base and J by 7 bases, with 11 bases between them. The CDR3 DNA reads as TGTGCCAGCAGCTTAGGGGCAGGGAGGGAGCAGTACTTC. Translation gives CASSLGAGREQYF.

The rearrangement uses TRBV30 and TRBJ1-1; possible D gene TRBD1, 5 bases. This CDR3 is built from 13 residues. Trimming cost V 1 base and J 5 bases, with 11 bases left between them. CDR1 is GTSNPN and CDR2 is SVGIG in the germline V gene (reference sequence). The CDR3 DNA follows: TGTGCCTGGAGTGGCCAGGGTGGGACTGAAGCTTTCTTT. This sequence encodes CAWSGQGGTEAFF.

The chain links TRBV4-2 to TRBJ2-4, with TRBD2 matching over 9 bases. Germline V lookup: CDR1 LGHNA, CDR2 YNFKEQ. The CDR3 length is 17 residues. Trimming cost V 4 bases and J 2 bases; bases outside gene matches: 9. The DNA for the CDR3 is TGTGCCAGCAGCCCGTCGCGCGGGGGGGTGACCAAAAACATTCAGTACTTC. Its translation is CASSPSRGGVTKNIQYF.

The rearrangement joins TRBV9 to TRBJ1-6; TRBD1 might be the D (5 bases). The V and J ends lost 0 bases and 8 bases respectively, with 9 bases between them. CDR3 size: 14 residues. Per germline, CDR1 SGDLS and CDR2 YYNGEE. The CDR3: CASSVGTGDSPLHF. CDR3 bases: TGTGCCAGCAGCGTAGGGACGGGGGATTCACCCCTCCACTTT.

The chain uses TRBV29-1 and TRBJ2-2, with D perhaps TRBD1 (8 bases). The CDR3 extends over 12 amino acids. V lost 5 bases, J lost 9 bases, and 13 bases lay in between. Germline lookup yields CDR1 SQVTM and CDR2 ANQGSEA. The CDR3 spells CSVTGGDRELFF. The CDR3 region has the DNA TGCAGCGTTACAGGGGGGGACCGGGAGCTGTTTTTT.